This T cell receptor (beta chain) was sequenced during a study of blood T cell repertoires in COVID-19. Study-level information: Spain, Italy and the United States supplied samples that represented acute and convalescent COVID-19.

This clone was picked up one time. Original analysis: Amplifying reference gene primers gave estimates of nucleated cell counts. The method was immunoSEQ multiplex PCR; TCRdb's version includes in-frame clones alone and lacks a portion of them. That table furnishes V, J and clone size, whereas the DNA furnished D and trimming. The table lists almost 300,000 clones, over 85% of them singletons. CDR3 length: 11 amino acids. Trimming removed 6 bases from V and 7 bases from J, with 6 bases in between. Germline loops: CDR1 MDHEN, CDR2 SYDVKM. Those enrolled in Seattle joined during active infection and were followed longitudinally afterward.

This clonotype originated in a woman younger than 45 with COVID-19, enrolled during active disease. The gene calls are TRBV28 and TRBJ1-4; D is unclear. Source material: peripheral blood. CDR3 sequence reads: CASSVFEKLFF. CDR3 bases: TGTGCCAGCAGCGTCTTTGAAAAACTGTTTTTT.